This is a list of T cell receptor beta chains from one sample in a study of OX40 agonist ivuxolimab in advanced cancers. TCRdb's copy holds only in-frame clones and misses some; the assay was immunoSEQ multiplex PCR. Here the sample spans tens of thousands of clones, around 83% being singletons. Sequencing used CD4+ or CD8+ T cells sorted from blood, obtained in a trial of the OX40 agonist ivuxolimab. The receptors shown here come from an adult with an advanced solid tumor such as melanoma, head and neck, liver or kidney cancer. Each CDR3 is given with its conserved first and last residue. D genes are given only for firm matches. Rows give clone size only sometimes, using once, few, many, or a class for an expanded clone.

d_call	cdr3_length	clone_size	v_call	j_call	cdr3_nt	cdr3_aa
-	15	-	TRBV5-5	TRBJ1-5	TGTGCCAGCAGCCCGGGCGTCCCTAGCAATCAGCCCCAGCATTTT	CASSPGVPSNQPQHF
TRBD1	15	-	TRBV10-3	TRBJ1-3	TGTGCCATCAGTGAGTCGGGACAGATTGGAAACACCATATATTTT	CAISESGQIGNTIYF
TRBD1	16	-	TRBV4-1	TRBJ1-2	TGCGCCAGCAGCCGGGACAGGGGCTCCCGATTCGATGGCTACACCTTC	CASSRDRGSRFDGYTF
-	14	-	TRBV7-3	TRBJ2-5	TGTGCCAGCAGCTTAGGTTTAAGGGGAGAGACCCAGTACTTC	CASSLGLRGETQYF
-	15	-	TRBV28	TRBJ2-6	TGTGCCAGCAGTTTAAAGGTCCCCGGGGCCAACGTCCTGACTTTC	CASSLKVPGANVLTF
-	17	-	TRBV21-1	TRBJ2-5	TGTGCCAGCAGCAAAGCACGAACCGGGAAAACCCAAGAGACCCAGTACTTC	CASSKARTGKTQETQYF
-	14	-	TRBV9	TRBJ2-2	TGTGCCAGCAGCGTGACTTCTAACACCGGGGAGCTGTTTTTT	CASSVTSNTGELFF
-	15	-	TRBV5-1	TRBJ1-4	TGCGCCAGCAGCTTGAGACAGGCAACTAATGAAAAACTGTTTTTT	CASSLRQATNEKLFF
-	14	-	TRBV29-1	TRBJ2-7	TGCAGCGTTGAAGATCACCCCGGGGCCTACGAGCAGTACTTC	CSVEDHPGAYEQYF
-	15	-	TRBV11-1	TRBJ1-4	TGTGCCAGCAGCCCATCGCTGGGAACTAATGAAAAACTGTTTTTT	CASSPSLGTNEKLFF
-	15	-	TRBV18	TRBJ2-5	TGTGCCAGCTCACCAATCCCGTCAAACCAAGAGACCCAGTACTTC	CASSPIPSNQETQYF
TRBD1	16	once	TRBV5-8	TRBJ1-4	TGTGCCAGCAGCTTGATGGGACAGGCAACTAATGAAAAACTGTTTTTT	CASSLMGQATNEKLFF
-	14	-	TRBV27	TRBJ2-7	TGTGCCAGCAGTTTAGCGGACAGAACCTACGAGCAGTACTTC	CASSLADRTYEQYF
-	13	-	TRBV9	TRBJ2-5	TGTGCCAGCAGCGTAATTGGGGAAGAGACCCAGTACTTC	CASSVIGEETQYF
TRBD1	13	-	TRBV9	TRBJ2-5	TGTGCCAGCAGCGCAACAGGGGAAGAGACCCAGTACTTC	CASSATGEETQYF
-	15	-	TRBV11-2	TRBJ2-6	TGTGCCAGCAGCGGCCGGGGTACCGGGGCCAACGTCCTGACTTTC	CASSGRGTGANVLTF
TRBD1	14	-	TRBV7-3	TRBJ2-1	TGTGCCAGCAGCTTAGGGGGACAGTACAATGAGCAGTTCTTC	CASSLGGQYNEQFF
-	15	-	TRBV5-1	TRBJ1-1	TGCGCCAGCAGCTTGGCTGGCCAGAGGAACACTGAAGCTTTCTTT	CASSLAGQRNTEAFF
-	13	few	TRBV6-1	TRBJ1-2	TGTGCCAGCTGGAGCCTCCGAGACTATGGCTACACCTTC	CASWSLRDYGYTF
-	16	-	TRBV25-1	TRBJ2-7	TGTGCCAGCAGTGAACAACCGGGACGGGATATCTACGAGCAGTACTTC	CASSEQPGRDIYEQYF
TRBD1	15	few	TRBV30	TRBJ1-1	TGTGCCTGGAGATACCGGGACAGGGAGAACACTGAAGCTTTCTTT	CAWRYRDRENTEAFF
-	13	-	TRBV4-3	TRBJ2-1	TGCGCCAGCAGCCAAGAACTCTACAATGAGCAGTTCTTC	CASSQELYNEQFF
-	14	-	TRBV7-7	TRBJ2-1	TGTGCTAGCAGCTCGAACCCATCGAGCGATGAGCAGTTCTTC	CASSSNPSSDEQFF
-	14	-	TRBV6-6	TRBJ2-3	TGTGCCAGCAGGCCGGGACGCCAGACAGATACGCAGTATTTT	CASRPGRQTDTQYF
-	16	-	TRBV27	TRBJ2-7	TGTGCCAGCAGTCCGTGGGGGGTCAGGCAGGCCTACGAGCAGTACTTC	CASSPWGVRQAYEQYF
-	13	-	TRBV2	TRBJ2-7	TGTGCCAGCAGGGAGGGTGATGTCTACGAGCAGTACTTC	CASREGDVYEQYF
TRBD2	16	-	TRBV11-3	TRBJ2-1	TGTGCCAGCAGCCCACAGACTAGCGGGAGGGCCGGGGAGCAGTTCTTC	CASSPQTSGRAGEQFF
TRBD1	13	-	TRBV10-3	TRBJ1-1	TGTGCCATCAGCGGGGACAGGGGCACTGAAGCTTTCTTT	CAISGDRGTEAFF